A few counts support the clone carrying this T cell receptor beta chain. Antigen specificity is unknown. The read gets to within 3 residues of the CDR3 end, and the germline J gene fills in the rest. The data originate from a study of T cell clonality in common variable immunodeficiency. Repertoires were generated with immunoSEQ multiplex PCR, while TCRdb's copy carries only in-frame clones and drops some. The sample holds 30,000 to 40,000 clones, and no clone turns up only once. Study-level findings and limits: Reportedly, TCR beta sequences from common variable immunodeficiency showed fewer deletions and N-nucleotide insertions. Fewer TCRbeta clones were shared among CVID subjects than controls.

With 10 bases removed from V and 4 bases from J, the gap between germline ends came to 26 bases. The CDR3 totals 17 residues. Germline V gives CDR1 LNHDA, CDR2 SQIVND (reference sequence). The receptor was derived from a human donor with common variable immunodeficiency. The sequencing sample was made of peripheral blood mononuclear cells. This chain connects TRBV19 to TRBJ1-5; D gene ambiguous. The sequenced CDR3 bases are TGTGCCACCGAGGCCCAACAGTCCGGCTTCACGAATCAGCCC. It translates to CATEAQQSGFTNQP. The CDR3 reads in full as CATEAQQSGFTNQPQHF.